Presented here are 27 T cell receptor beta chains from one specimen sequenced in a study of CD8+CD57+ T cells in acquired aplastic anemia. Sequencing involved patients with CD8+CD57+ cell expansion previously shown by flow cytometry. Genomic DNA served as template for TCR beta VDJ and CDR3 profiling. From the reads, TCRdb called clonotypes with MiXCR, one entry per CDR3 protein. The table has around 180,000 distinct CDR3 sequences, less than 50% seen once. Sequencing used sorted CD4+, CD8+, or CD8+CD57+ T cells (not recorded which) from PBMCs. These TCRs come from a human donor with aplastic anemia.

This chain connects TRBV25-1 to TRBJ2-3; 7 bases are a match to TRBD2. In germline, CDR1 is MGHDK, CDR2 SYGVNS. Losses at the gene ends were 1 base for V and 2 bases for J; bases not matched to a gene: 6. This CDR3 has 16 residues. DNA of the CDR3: TGTGCCAGCAGTGAATTGCGGCGGGAGAACACAGATACGCAGTATTTT. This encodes CASSELRRENTDTQYF.

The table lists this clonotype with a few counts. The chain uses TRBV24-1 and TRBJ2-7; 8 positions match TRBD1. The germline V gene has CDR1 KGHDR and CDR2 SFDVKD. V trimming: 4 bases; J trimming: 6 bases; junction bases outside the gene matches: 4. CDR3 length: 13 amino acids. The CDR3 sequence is CATSDSDRAEQYF. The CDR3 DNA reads TGTGCCACCAGTGACTCGGACAGGGCCGAGCAGTACTTC.

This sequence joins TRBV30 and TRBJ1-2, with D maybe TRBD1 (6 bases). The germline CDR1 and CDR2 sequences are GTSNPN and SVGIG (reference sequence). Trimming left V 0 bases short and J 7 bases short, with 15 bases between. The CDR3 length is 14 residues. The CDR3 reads CAWSVTWTEVGYTF. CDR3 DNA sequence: TGTGCCTGGAGTGTAACATGGACAGAGGTTGGCTACACCTTC.

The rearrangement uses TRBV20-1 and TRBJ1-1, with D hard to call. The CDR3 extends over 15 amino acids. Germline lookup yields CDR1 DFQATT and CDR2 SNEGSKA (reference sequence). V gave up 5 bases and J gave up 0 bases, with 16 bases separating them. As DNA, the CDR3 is TGCAGTGCTCTTAGATGGGAAGGGCTGAACACTGAAGCTTTCTTT. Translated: CSALRWEGLNTEAFF.

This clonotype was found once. This CDR3 is CASRETGTGFPYRSYEQYF. The CDR3 bases are TGCGCCAGCAGGGAAACCGGGACAGGTTTCCCGTACCGTTCCTACGAGCAGTACTTC. V gene TRBV5-1 combines with J gene TRBJ2-7, with 8 bases aligning to TRBD1. There are 19 residues in the CDR3. V trimming: 5 bases; J trimming: 1 base; junction bases outside the gene matches: 20. Per germline, CDR1 SGHRS and CDR2 YFSETQ.

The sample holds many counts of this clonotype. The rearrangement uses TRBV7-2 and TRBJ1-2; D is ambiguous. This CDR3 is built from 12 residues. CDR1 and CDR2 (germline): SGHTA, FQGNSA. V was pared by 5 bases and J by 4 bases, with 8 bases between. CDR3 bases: TGTGCCAGCAGCAATCCAGCCTATGGCTACACCTTC. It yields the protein CASSNPAYGYTF.

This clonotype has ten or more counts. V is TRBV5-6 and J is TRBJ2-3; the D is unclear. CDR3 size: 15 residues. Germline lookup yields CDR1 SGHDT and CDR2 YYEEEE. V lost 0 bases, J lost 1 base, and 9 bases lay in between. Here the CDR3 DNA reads TGTGCCAGCAGCTTGGGACTCTCCCGCACAGATACGCAGTATTTT. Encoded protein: CASSLGLSRTDTQYF. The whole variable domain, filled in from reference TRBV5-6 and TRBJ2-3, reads DAGVTQSPTHLIKTRGQQVTLRCSPKSGHDTVSWYQQALGQGPQFIFQYYEEEERQRGNFPDRFSGHQFPNYSSELNVNALLLGDSALYLCASSLGLSRTDTQYFGPGTRLTVL.

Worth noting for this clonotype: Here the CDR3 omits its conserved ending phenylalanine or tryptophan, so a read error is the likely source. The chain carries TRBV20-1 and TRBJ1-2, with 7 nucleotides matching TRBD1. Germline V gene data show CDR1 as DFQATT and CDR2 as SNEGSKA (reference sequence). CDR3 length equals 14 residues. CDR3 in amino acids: CSVRGQALNYGYTL. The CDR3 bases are TGCAGTGTTAGAGGACAGGCCCTAAACTATGGCTACACCCTC.

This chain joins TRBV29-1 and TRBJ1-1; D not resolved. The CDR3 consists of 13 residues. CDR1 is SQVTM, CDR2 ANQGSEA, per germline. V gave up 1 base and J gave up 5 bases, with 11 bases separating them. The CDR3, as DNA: TGCAGCGTTGAAGGTGGGAAACGGACTGAAGCTTTCTTT. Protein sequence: CSVEGGKRTEAFF.

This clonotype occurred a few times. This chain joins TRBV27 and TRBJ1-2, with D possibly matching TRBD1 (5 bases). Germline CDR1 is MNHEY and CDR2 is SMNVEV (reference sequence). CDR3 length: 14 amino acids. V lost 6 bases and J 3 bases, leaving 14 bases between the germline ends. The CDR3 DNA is TGTGCCAGCAGACCCCAGGGCCAATACTATGGCTACACCTTC. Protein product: CASRPQGQYYGYTF.

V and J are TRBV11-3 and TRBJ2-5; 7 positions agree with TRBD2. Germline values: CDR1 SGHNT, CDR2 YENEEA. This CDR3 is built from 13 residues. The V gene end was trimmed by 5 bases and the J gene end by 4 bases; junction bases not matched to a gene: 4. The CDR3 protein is CASSLIAGETQYF. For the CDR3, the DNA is TGTGCCAGCAGCCTGATAGCGGGAGAGACCCAGTACTTC.

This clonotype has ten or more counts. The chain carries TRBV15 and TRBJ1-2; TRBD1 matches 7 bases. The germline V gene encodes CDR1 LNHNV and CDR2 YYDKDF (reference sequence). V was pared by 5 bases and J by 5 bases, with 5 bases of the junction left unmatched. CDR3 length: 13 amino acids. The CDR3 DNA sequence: TGTGCCACCAGCGGAGGGGGCGGTTATGGCTACACCTTC. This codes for CATSGGGGYGYTF.

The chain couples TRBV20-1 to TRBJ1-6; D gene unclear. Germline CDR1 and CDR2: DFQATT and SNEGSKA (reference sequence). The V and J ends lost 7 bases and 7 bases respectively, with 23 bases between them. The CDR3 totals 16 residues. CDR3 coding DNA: TGCAGTGTCAGTCGTCAGTGGGATTCTGTAAATTCACCCCTCCACTTT. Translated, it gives CSVSRQWDSVNSPLHF.

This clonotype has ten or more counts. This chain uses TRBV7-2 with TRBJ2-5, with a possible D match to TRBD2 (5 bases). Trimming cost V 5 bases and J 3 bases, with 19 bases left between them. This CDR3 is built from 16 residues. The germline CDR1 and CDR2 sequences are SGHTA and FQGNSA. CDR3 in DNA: TGTGCCAGCAGCCCTCTGCCCGTCGGGGAAAAAGAGACCCAGTACTTC. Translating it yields CASSPLPVGEKETQYF. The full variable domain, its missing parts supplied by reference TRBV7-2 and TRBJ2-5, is GAGVSQSPSNKVTEKGKDVELRCDPISGHTALYWYRQSLGQGLEFLIYFQGNSAPDKSGLPSDRFSAERTGGSVSTLTIQRTQQEDSAVYLCASSPLPVGEKETQYFGPGTRLLVL.

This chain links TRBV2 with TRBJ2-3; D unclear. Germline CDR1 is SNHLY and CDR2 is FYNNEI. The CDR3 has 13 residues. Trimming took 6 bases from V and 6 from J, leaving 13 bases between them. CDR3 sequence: CASSRPIADTQYF. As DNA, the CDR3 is TGTGCCAGCAGCAGGCCAATTGCGGATACGCAGTATTTT.

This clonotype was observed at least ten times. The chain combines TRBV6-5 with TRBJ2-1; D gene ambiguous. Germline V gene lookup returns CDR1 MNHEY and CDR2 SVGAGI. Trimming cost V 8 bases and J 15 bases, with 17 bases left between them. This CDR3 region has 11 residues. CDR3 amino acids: CASGQLEARFF. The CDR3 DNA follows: TGTGCCAGCGGTCAGCTCGAAGCCAGGTTCTTC.

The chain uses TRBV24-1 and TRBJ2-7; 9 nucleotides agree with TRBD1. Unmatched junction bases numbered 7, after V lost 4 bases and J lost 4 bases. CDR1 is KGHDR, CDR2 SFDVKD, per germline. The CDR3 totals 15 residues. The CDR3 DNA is TGTGCCACCAGTGACCCCAGGGACAGGGAATACGAGCAGTACTTC. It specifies CATSDPRDREYEQYF.

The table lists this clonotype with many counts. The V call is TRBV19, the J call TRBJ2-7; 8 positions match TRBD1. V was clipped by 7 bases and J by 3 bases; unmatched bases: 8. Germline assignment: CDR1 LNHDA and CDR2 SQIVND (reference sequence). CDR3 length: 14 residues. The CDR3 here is CASKKDRGDYEQYF. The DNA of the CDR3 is TGTGCCAGTAAGAAAGACAGGGGAGACTACGAGCAGTACTTC. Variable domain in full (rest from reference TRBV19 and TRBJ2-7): DGGITQSPKYLFRKEGQNVTLSCEQNLNHDAMYWYRQDPGQGLRLIYYSQIVNDFQKGDIAEGYSVSREKKESFPLTVTSAQKNPTAFYLCASKKDRGDYEQYFGPGTRLTVT.

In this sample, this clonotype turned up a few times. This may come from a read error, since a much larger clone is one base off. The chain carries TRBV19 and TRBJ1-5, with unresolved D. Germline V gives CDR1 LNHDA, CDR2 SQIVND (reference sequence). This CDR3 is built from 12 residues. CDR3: CASRDRGQLQHF. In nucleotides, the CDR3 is TGTGCCAGTAGGGACCGCGGTCAGCTCCAGCATTTT.

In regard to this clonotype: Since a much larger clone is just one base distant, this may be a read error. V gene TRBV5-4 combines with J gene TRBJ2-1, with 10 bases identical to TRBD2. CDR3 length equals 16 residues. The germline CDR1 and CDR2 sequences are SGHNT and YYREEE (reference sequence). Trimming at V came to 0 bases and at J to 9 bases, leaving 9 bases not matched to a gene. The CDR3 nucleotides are TGTGCCAGCAGCTTGGTGCTGACTAGCGGGTATACTGAGCAGTTCTTC. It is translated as CASSLVLTSGYTEQFF. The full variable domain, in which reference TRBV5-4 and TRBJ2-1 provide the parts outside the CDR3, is ETGVTQSPTHLIKTRGQQVTLRCSSQSGHNTVSWYQQALGQGPQFIFQYYREEENGRGNFPPRFSGLQFPNYSSELNVNALELDDSALYLCASSLVLTSGYTEQFFGPGTRLTVL.

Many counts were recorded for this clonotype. For the CDR3, the DNA is TGTGCCACCAGCAGCCCTGGTTCGGGGGGTGATCTCCATTACAATGAGCAGTTCTTC. Residues: CATSSPGSGGDLHYNEQFF. The V gene is TRBV15, the J gene TRBJ2-1, with 7 bases aligning to TRBD2. Germline V gives CDR1 LNHNV, CDR2 YYDKDF (reference sequence). Germline trimming cut 3 bases from V and 4 bases from J; bases unmatched to any gene: 18. The CDR3 extends over 19 amino acids.

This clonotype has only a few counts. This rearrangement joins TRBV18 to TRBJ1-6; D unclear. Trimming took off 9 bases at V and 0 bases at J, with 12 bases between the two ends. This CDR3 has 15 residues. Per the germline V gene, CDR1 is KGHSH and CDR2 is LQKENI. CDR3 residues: CARVGKSSYNSPLHF. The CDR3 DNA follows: TGTGCCAGGGTAGGGAAGAGCTCCTATAATTCACCCCTCCACTTT.

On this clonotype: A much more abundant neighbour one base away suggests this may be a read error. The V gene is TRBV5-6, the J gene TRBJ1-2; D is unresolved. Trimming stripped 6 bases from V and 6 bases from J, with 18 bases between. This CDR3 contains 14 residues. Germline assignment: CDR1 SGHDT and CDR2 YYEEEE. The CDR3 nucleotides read TGTGCCAGCACCCTGGTGGAGGAGAGGAATGGCTACACCTTC. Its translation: CASTLVEERNGYTF.

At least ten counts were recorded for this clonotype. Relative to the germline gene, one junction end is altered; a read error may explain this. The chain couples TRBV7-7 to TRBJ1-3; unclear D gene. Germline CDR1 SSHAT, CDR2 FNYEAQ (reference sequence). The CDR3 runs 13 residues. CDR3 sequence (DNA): TGTGCTAGCAGCTTAGAAGGTGGGAACACCATATATTTT. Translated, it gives CASSLEGGNTIYF.

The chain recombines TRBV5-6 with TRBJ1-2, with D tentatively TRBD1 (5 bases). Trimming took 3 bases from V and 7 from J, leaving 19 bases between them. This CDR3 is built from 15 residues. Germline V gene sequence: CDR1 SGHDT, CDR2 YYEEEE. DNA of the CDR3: TGTGCCAGCAGCTCCTCGGGGGAGGGCCGGGGTGGCTACACCTTC. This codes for CASSSSGEGRGGYTF.

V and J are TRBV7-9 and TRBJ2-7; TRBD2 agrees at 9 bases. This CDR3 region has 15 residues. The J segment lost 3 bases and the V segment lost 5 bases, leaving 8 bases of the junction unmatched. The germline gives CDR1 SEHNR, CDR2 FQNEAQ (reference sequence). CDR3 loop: CASSPSSTSGYEQYF. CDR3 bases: TGTGCCAGCAGCCCAAGCTCGACTAGCGGCTACGAGCAGTACTTC.

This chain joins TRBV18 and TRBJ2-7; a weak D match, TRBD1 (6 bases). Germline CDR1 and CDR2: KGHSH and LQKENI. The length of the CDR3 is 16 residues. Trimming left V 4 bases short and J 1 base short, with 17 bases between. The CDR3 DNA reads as TGTGCCAGCTCACTTACAGGGATTTCAGGGTCCTACGAGCAGTACTTC. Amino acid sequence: CASSLTGISGSYEQYF. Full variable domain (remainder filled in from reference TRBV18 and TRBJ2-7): NAGVMQNPRHLVRRRGQEARLRCSPMKGHSHVYWYRQLPEEGLKFMVYLQKENIIDESGMPKERFSAEFPKEGPSILRIQQVVRGDSAAYFCASSLTGISGSYEQYFGPGTRLTVT.